Each of the 27 T cell receptor beta chains below was sequenced from the same sample in a study of cytomegalovirus exposure and HLA in healthy donors. The PCR used 60 Vbeta and 13 Jbeta primers. The assay was immunoSEQ multiplex PCR, and TCRdb's table has in-frame clones only and misses some. The sample contains approximately 150,000 clones, 76% of which appear only once. Material: PBMCs. The receptors stem from a male donor in good health and CMV-seronegative.

The chain has TRBV28 and TRBJ2-7; D call uncertain. The CDR3 is made up of 13 amino acids. Looked up from germline, CDR1 is MDHEN and CDR2 is SYDVKM. The germline V and J ends were trimmed by 3 bases and 0 bases, with 6 bases remaining between them. For the CDR3, the DNA is TGTGCCAGCAGTTTTGCAGACTCCTACGAGCAGTACTTC. Translation: CASSFADSYEQYF.

The chain carries TRBV13 and TRBJ1-1, with D unclear. With 1 base removed from V and 4 bases from J, the gap between germline ends came to 7 bases. The CDR3 consists of 13 residues. CDR1 is PRHDT and CDR2 is FYEKMQ in the germline V gene (reference sequence). This chain's CDR3 is CASSLAGSTEAFF. The CDR3 DNA sequence: TGTGCCAGCAGCTTAGCCGGGTCCACTGAAGCTTTCTTT. Variable domain in full (rest from reference TRBV13 and TRBJ1-1): AAGVIQSPRHLIKEKRETATLKCYPIPRHDTVYWYQQGPGQDPQFLISFYEKMQSDKGSIPDRFSAQQFSDYHSELNMSSLELGDSALYFCASSLAGSTEAFFGQGTRLTVV.

This chain uses TRBV10-3 with TRBJ1-1, with D possibly being TRBD1 (5 bases). Germline CDR1 is ENHRY and CDR2 is SYGVKD. The CDR3 loop spans 14 amino acids. The V gene lost 4 bases and the J gene lost 4 bases, with 13 bases spanning the gap. For the CDR3, the DNA is TGTGCCATCAGTGGGTATCAAGGGGCCACTGAAGCTTTCTTT. The encoded protein is CAISGYQGATEAFF.

The chain employs TRBV7-9 and TRBJ1-1; the D is unclear. The germline CDR1 and CDR2 sequences are SEHNR and FQNEAQ (reference sequence). The V end was cut by 5 bases, the J end by 3 bases, with 10 bases between. This CDR3 has 13 amino acids. The CDR3 region has the DNA TGTGCCAGCAGCCGTCCTGGGCACACTGAAGCTTTCTTT. This translates into CASSRPGHTEAFF.

This sequence joins TRBV7-3 and TRBJ1-3, with a tentative D call TRBD1 (6 bases). This CDR3 is 15 amino acids long. Trimming took 1 base from V and 2 from J, leaving 9 bases between them. Per the germline V gene, CDR1 is SGHTA and CDR2 is FQGTGA. The CDR3 spells CASSLNPGAGNTIYF. CDR3 DNA sequence: TGTGCCAGCAGCTTAAACCCAGGGGCTGGAAACACCATATATTTT.

This clone showed up just a few times. The chain couples TRBV12-2 to TRBJ2-1; the table assigns TRBD2, which was not confirmed against the DNA. TRBV12-2 is a documented pseudogene. The CDR3 covers 17 residues. The CDR3, as DNA: TGTGCAAGTCGCTTAGCGGGGCCTAGCGGGTACAGTAATGAGCAGTTCTTC. The encoded protein is CASRLAGPSGYSNEQFF.

The rearrangement joins TRBV9 to TRBJ2-7; 7 nucleotides align to TRBD2. The trim removed 2 bases at V and 4 bases at J, leaving 9 bases unmatched. CDR1 is SGDLS and CDR2 is YYNGEE in the germline V gene. The CDR3 runs 15 residues. CDR3 nucleotide sequence: TGTGCCAGCAGCGTCTCTAGCGGTGAAAATTACGAGCAGTACTTC. It encodes CASSVSSGENYEQYF.

The gene calls are TRBV11-2 and TRBJ2-7; 14 bases align to TRBD2. The trim removed 4 bases at V and 6 bases at J, leaving 8 bases unmatched. This CDR3 has 16 residues. In germline, CDR1 is SGHAT, CDR2 FQNNGV. CDR3 sequence (DNA): TGTGCCAGCAGCTCTCGGACTAGCGGGGGGACGGGCGAGCAGTACTTC. It yields the protein CASSSRTSGGTGEQYF.

The chain carries TRBV7-9 and TRBJ2-1, with TRBD2 matching 10 bases. CDR3 length: 16 amino acids. The V gene end was trimmed by 4 bases and the J gene end by 0 bases; junction bases not matched to a gene: 3. Germline V gene sequence: CDR1 SEHNR, CDR2 FQNEAQ (reference sequence). The DNA of the CDR3 is TGTGCCAGCAGCTCAAGCGGGAGGGGCTCCTACAATGAGCAGTTCTTC. Translation gives CASSSSGRGSYNEQFF.

This clone was counted once. The chain is built from TRBV4-1 and TRBJ2-2, with TRBD2 identical over 9 bases. V lost 0 bases, J lost 6 bases, and 2 bases stayed unmatched. Germline V gives CDR1 MGHRA, CDR2 YSYEKL. The CDR3 has 15 amino acids. For the CDR3, the DNA is TGCGCCAGCAGCCAAGATCTAGCGGGGCCCGGGGAGCTGTTTTTT. Its protein product is CASSQDLAGPGELFF.

This clone was seen a few times. The chain carries TRBV6-5 and TRBJ2-4, with D perhaps matching TRBD2 (7 bases). Germline V gene sequence: CDR1 MNHEY, CDR2 SVGAGI. The CDR3 covers 16 residues. V dropped 3 bases and J dropped 1 base, with 13 bases sitting between them. The DNA of the CDR3 is TGTGCCAGCAGTTATTTGGGAGGGGGGGCCAAAAACATTCAGTACTTC. It is translated as CASSYLGGGAKNIQYF.

This chain links TRBV11-2 with TRBJ1-1; D is unresolved. The CDR3 has 14 amino acids. Germline CDR1 reads SGHAT; CDR2 reads FQNNGV. V lost 1 base, J lost 1 base, and 7 bases lay in between. The CDR3 DNA follows: TGTGCCAGCAGCTTAGCGTTAGCGAACACTGAAGCTTTCTTT. Translating it yields CASSLALANTEAFF.

This sequence joins TRBV18 and TRBJ1-1; perhaps TRBD1 as D (5 bases). This CDR3 region has 13 residues. Germline V CDR1 and CDR2: KGHSH, LQKENI. Trimming shortened V by 4 bases and J by 6 bases, and 12 bases separated the two germline ends. The CDR3 region has the DNA TGTGCCAGCTCACAGGGGATCGGCGCTGAAGCTTTCTTT. This translates into CASSQGIGAEAFF. Complete variable domain (other parts from reference TRBV18 and TRBJ1-1): NAGVMQNPRHLVRRRGQEARLRCSPMKGHSHVYWYRQLPEEGLKFMVYLQKENIIDESGMPKERFSAEFPKEGPSILRIQQVVRGDSAAYFCASSQGIGAEAFFGQGTRLTVV.

This clone was counted between two and nine times. The chain recombines TRBV5-8 with TRBJ2-4, with 11 bases fitting TRBD2. This CDR3 is 17 amino acids long. Germline assignment: CDR1 SGHTS and CDR2 YDEGEE. Trimming cost V 5 bases and J 2 bases; bases outside gene matches: 9. CDR3 region: CASSFGLTSGTKNIQYF. The CDR3 DNA follows: TGTGCCAGCAGTTTTGGCCTGACTAGCGGGACCAAAAACATTCAGTACTTC.

CDR3 coding DNA: TGTGCCAGCAGAGGAGCGGGTTCCATCTCCTACGAGCAGTACTTC. The encoded protein is CASRGAGSISYEQYF. The chain employs TRBV25-1 and TRBJ2-7, with a weak D call TRBD2 (6 bases). The CDR3 is 15 amino acids. Trimming took off 6 bases at V and 0 bases at J, with 15 bases between the two ends. Germline V gives CDR1 MGHDK, CDR2 SYGVNS.

The gene calls are TRBV2 and TRBJ2-5; maybe TRBD1 (6 bases). V was clipped by 5 bases and J by 5 bases, with 9 bases between them. CDR1 is SNHLY, CDR2 FYNNEI, per germline. This CDR3 region has 12 residues. The CDR3 nucleotides are TGTGCCAGCAGTCCTACAGGGGAGACCCAGTACTTC. The encoded protein is CASSPTGETQYF.

This clone has only a few counts. CDR3 amino acids: CASSLYTEAFF. CDR3 sequence (DNA): TGTGCCAGCAGCCTGTACACTGAAGCTTTCTTT. This chain connects TRBV5-4 to TRBJ1-1; no clear D gene. CDR1 is SGHNT and CDR2 is YYREEE in the germline V gene (reference sequence). The germline V and J ends were trimmed by 4 bases and 3 bases, with 4 bases remaining between them. This CDR3 region has 11 residues. The variable domain in full, completed from reference TRBV5-4 and TRBJ1-1, reads ETGVTQSPTHLIKTRGQQVTLRCSSQSGHNTVSWYQQALGQGPQFIFQYYREEENGRGNFPPRFSGLQFPNYSSELNVNALELDDSALYLCASSLYTEAFFGQGTRLTVV.

The table lists this clone with a count of one. The CDR3 loop is CASRRGPTDTQYF. CDR3 coding DNA: TGCGCCAGCAGGCGGGGGCCCACAGATACGCAGTATTTT. The rearrangement joins TRBV5-1 to TRBJ2-3; D might be TRBD2 (7 bases). The CDR3 runs to 13 residues. V was cut by 5 bases and J by 2 bases, with 9 bases left in between. Germline V gene sequence: CDR1 SGHRS, CDR2 YFSETQ.

The chain couples TRBV7-9 to TRBJ1-2; D unclear. The V gene lost 3 bases and the J gene lost 2 bases, with 10 bases spanning the gap. The germline CDR1 and CDR2 sequences are SEHNR and FQNEAQ (reference sequence). The CDR3 length is 14 residues. The CDR3 nucleotides are TGTGCCAGCAGCTTCGTTGGGGAGAACTATGGCTACACCTTC. Translation: CASSFVGENYGYTF.

This clone was observed a single time. The chain is built from TRBV28 and TRBJ2-5; 8 nucleotides line up with TRBD1. The J call may be faulty, since TRBJ2-7 better matches the DNA end. The CDR3 covers 15 residues. Germline V gene lookup returns CDR1 MDHEN and CDR2 SYDVKM. The CDR3 here is CASSIQGTGTYEQYF. DNA of the CDR3: TGTGCCAGCAGTATCCAGGGGACAGGCACCTACGAGCAGTACTTC.

The sample holds a few counts of this clone. The rearrangement links TRBV18 to TRBJ2-5; D not resolved. With 5 bases removed from V and 5 bases from J, the gap between germline ends came to 12 bases. The CDR3 totals 13 residues. Germline V gives CDR1 KGHSH, CDR2 LQKENI. CDR3 nucleotide sequence: TGTGCCAGCTCATCGTCCTTGGAGGAGACCCAGTACTTC. This gives the protein CASSSSLEETQYF.

The chain links TRBV5-1 to TRBJ1-4, with unresolved D. Trimming took 0 bases from V and 3 from J, leaving 6 bases between them. The CDR3 loop spans 14 amino acids. Germline V lookup: CDR1 SGHRS, CDR2 YFSETQ. CDR3 region: CASSLGGSNEKLFF. The CDR3 DNA follows: TGCGCCAGCAGCTTGGGAGGGTCTAATGAAAAACTGTTTTTT.

V is TRBV2 and J is TRBJ2-5; TRBD1 might be the D (6 bases). CDR3 size: 13 residues. V was pared by 7 bases and J by 4 bases, with 13 bases between. From germline, CDR1 is SNHLY and CDR2 FYNNEI. The CDR3 is CASMGAGRETQYF. In nucleotides, the CDR3 is TGTGCCAGCATGGGGGCTGGGAGAGAGACCCAGTACTTC. The full variable domain, rest sourced from reference TRBV2 and TRBJ2-5, is EPEVTQTPSHQVTQMGQEVILRCVPISNHLYFYWYRQILGQKVEFLVSFYNNEISEKSEIFDDQFSVERPDGSNFTLKIRSTKLEDSAMYFCASMGAGRETQYFGPGTRLLVL.

Turning to this clone: Other DNA sequences in this specimen translate into the identical CDR3. The chain employs TRBV28 and TRBJ1-2; no reliable D call. The ends were cut back, 5 bases at V and 2 bases at J, with 15 bases in the middle. This CDR3 spans 15 amino acids. Germline V CDR1 and CDR2: MDHEN, SYDVKM. DNA for the CDR3: TGTGCCAGCAGTAATACCCAGCGGGCCAACTATGGCTACACCTTC. It yields the protein CASSNTQRANYGYTF.

The rearrangement uses TRBV6-1 and TRBJ1-2; TRBD1 matches at 9 bases. CDR3 length: 14 residues. V was clipped by 6 bases and J by 2 bases; unmatched bases: 4. Germline lookup yields CDR1 MNHNS and CDR2 SASEGT. The CDR3 nucleotides are TGTGCCAGCAGCGGGGACAGGGTCAACTATGGCTACACCTTC. This gives the protein CASSGDRVNYGYTF.

About this clone itself: The junction differs from germline at one of its ends, possibly a read error. This specimen includes other DNA sequences encoding the same CDR3. V gene TRBV30 combines with J gene TRBJ2-5; 8 bases agree with TRBD2. The CDR3 covers 15 residues. Germline V gene data show CDR1 as GTSNPN and CDR2 as SVGIG (reference sequence). CDR3 bases: TGTGCCTGGAGTGCCCCGGGGGGGCTCCAAGAAACCCAGTACTTC. Its translation is CAWSAPGGLQETQYF.

The J gene is TRBJ1-1, the V gene TRBV6-1; tentatively, D is TRBD1 (6 bases). V lost 4 bases and J lost 5, with 17 bases in between. CDR3 length equals 15 residues. Per the germline V gene, CDR1 is MNHNS and CDR2 is SASEGT. CDR3 region: CASSVGTSIWTEAFF. The CDR3 region has the DNA TGTGCCAGCAGTGTAGGGACATCGATTTGGACTGAAGCTTTCTTT.